This TCR beta chain is from a study of cytomegalovirus exposure and HLA in healthy donors (dated by TCRdb to 2017 to 2019). Concerning the study at large: A later analysis indicated that the 90 to 150 validation repertoires were generated on the platform also employed for the 720 or so repertoires of the first cohort. In addition to the first cohort of 500 to 850 subjects, a separate validation cohort of 130 or so different subjects was used. High-throughput TCR immunosequencing, statistical association of individual TCRs with disease status, and machine learning were combined to predict cytomegalovirus infection status. The study aimed to test whether cataloging public T cell receptors could reveal signatures of past pathogen exposure. General findings and caveats noted by the study authors: All 120 or so repertoires were used to score co-occurrence in the validation cohort in a later analysis, because that analysis had no HLA typing for the cohort. A few of the identified cytomegalovirus-associated TCR beta chains were confirmed in vitro to be specific for cytomegalovirus antigens. Cytomegalovirus status was reported to be diagnosed by the classifier with high specificity and sensitivity in both the original and validation cohorts. It was suggested by the authors that the approach could potentially be generalized to other disease states and immunological phenotypes. Across donors, most TCR sequences were observed very rarely, whereas some public TCRs were present in many individuals. In a later analysis, TCRs clustered in the first cohort were found to also tend to co-occur in the roughly 130 validation repertoires, with approximately 95% of cluster scores above 0. A total of roughly 160 TCR beta chains were listed by the study as associated with cytomegalovirus.

For this clone: Which antigen it targets is not known. No base qualities exist here, and no much larger clone lies one base off it.

Receptor libraries were prepared by the immunoSEQ multiplex PCR assay. The original pipeline was this. A statistical classification framework was developed to diagnose cytomegalovirus status using the catalog of TCR beta chain sequences. In its TCRdb copy, this immuneACCESS table keeps in-frame sequences only and misses some clones. Where compared with another copy, unresolved V genes explain less than half of these, and the others have no known cause. The V and J calls and clone size come from that table; D and trimming were worked out from the DNA. The sample table records 150,000 to 200,000 clones; around 84% of these occur just once. The ten top clones hold around an eighth of the sample. The donors belonged to the validation cohort of about 130 subjects, which was separate from the approximately 700-subject first cohort. V loses 0 bases of germline sequence and J loses 6 bases, and the interval between the two ends is 19 bases. The CDR3, cysteine through phenylalanine, is 17 amino acids long. Left in the record is the CDR3 DNA by itself, 51 bases read in frame from the first base. From the germline V gene, CDR1 is SGHRS and CDR2 is YFSETQ.

This TCR derives from a young woman in good health and CMV-seropositive. The chain is assembled from TRBV5-1 and TRBJ2-1; TRBD2 is possibly the D segment (6 matching bases). Sequencing was done on a sample of PBMCs. The CDR3 is CASSLARDAGGGNEQFF. The DNA sequence follows: TGCGCCAGCAGCTTGGCCCGAGACGCCGGGGGTGGCAATGAGCAGTTCTTC. Joined to the reference TRBV5-1 and TRBJ2-1 proteins, this CDR3 gives the full variable domain: KAGVTQTPRYLIKTRGQQVTLSCSPISGHRSVSWYQQTPGQGLQFLFEYFSETQRNKGNFPGRFSGRQFSNSRSEMNVSTLELGDSALYLCASSLARDAGGGNEQFFGPGTRLTVL.